A selection of T cell receptor beta chains follows, all from one sample in a study of T cell repertoires in aging, cancer and after chemotherapy. TCRdb used MiXCR to reprocess the multiplex PCR reads, holding one entry per CDR3 protein. This sample has under 6,000 distinct CDR3 sequences, with 27% found just once. Sequenced input: blood. The receptors originated from a human donor with a solid tumor. The CDR3 runs from the conserved cysteine through the conserved F or W. The order of the fields is clone size, J gene, V gene, D gene, CDR3 DNA, CDR3 protein. D genes are given only for firm matches. Only some rows state a clone size, as once, few, many or a class for expanded clones.

>few|TRBJ1-3|TRBV7-3|TRBD1
TGTGCCAGCAGCACCCGGGACAGGCCTGGAAACACCATATATTTT
CASSTRDRPGNTIYF
>few|TRBJ2-7|TRBV20-1|NA
TGCAGTGCTACGATATGGGCAGGGAGCGAGCAGTACTTC
CSATIWAGSEQYF
>NA|TRBJ2-1|TRBV6-5|TRBD1
TGTGCCAGCAGTTCCGGGACAGGGGGCGACTACAATGAGCAGTTCTTC
CASSSGTGGDYNEQFF
>few|TRBJ2-3|TRBV12-3/TRBV12-4|NA
TGTGCCAGCAGTTTAGATCTGGGTACGCAGTATTTT
CASSLDLGTQYF
>NA|TRBJ2-7|TRBV6-6|NA
TGTGCCAGCAGCGAGGACCGGTCCGGGGACGAGCAGTACTTC
CASSEDRSGDEQYF
>medium-sized|TRBJ1-2|TRBV7-2|TRBD1
TGTGCCAGCAGCCCGACAGGGAAGAGCTATGGCTACACCTTC
CASSPTGKSYGYTF
>few|TRBJ1-3|TRBV5-1|TRBD1
TGCGCCAGCAGCGATACAGGGGGCTCTGGAAACACCATATATTTT
CASSDTGGSGNTIYF
>few|TRBJ2-7|TRBV10-3|TRBD2
TGTGCCATCAGTCGACTAGCGGGGGGTACCTACGAGCAGTACTTC
CAISRLAGGTYEQYF
>few|TRBJ1-4|TRBV20-1|NA
TGCAGTGCTATTGAGTCAGCGGGGAGGGAAAAACTGTTTTTT
CSAIESAGREKLFF
>NA|TRBJ2-3|TRBV28|NA
TGTGCCAGCAGCTTAAGCCCAACTAGCACAGATACGCAGTATTTT
CASSLSPTSTDTQYF
>NA|TRBJ2-3|TRBV7-2|NA
TGTGCCAGCAGCTTAAACAGAGATACGCAGTATTTT
CASSLNRDTQYF
>NA|TRBJ1-1|TRBV6-5|TRBD1
TGTGCCAGCAGTTACACTTATGGACAGGGAGGCACTGAAGCTTTCTTT
CASSYTYGQGGTEAFF
>few|TRBJ1-3|TRBV5-4|NA
TGTGCCAGCAGCTTGGATGGAGGGCACAGCTCTGGAAACACCATATATTTT
CASSLDGGHSSGNTIYF
>NA|TRBJ2-7|TRBV15|NA
TGTGCCACCAGCAGATTCTTAGCAAACGGGGCCTACGAGCAGTACTTC
CATSRFLANGAYEQYF
>few|TRBJ2-7|TRBV20-1|TRBD1
TGCAGTGCCGGGACAGGAGAGATCTACGAGCAGTACTTC
CSAGTGEIYEQYF
>NA|TRBJ2-1|TRBV5-1|NA
TGCGCCAGCAGCTGGGAGATTAGCGGTAACAATGAGCAGTTCTTC
CASSWEISGNNEQFF
>NA|TRBJ2-2|TRBV20-1|TRBD2
TGCAGTGCCTATAGCGGGAGTCTCGACACCGGGGAGCTGTTTTTT
CSAYSGSLDTGELFF
>NA|TRBJ2-3|TRBV7-2|NA
TGTGCCAGCAGCCAACAGGGTTCTAGCACAGATACGCAGTATTTT
CASSQQGSSTDTQYF
>NA|TRBJ2-1|TRBV20-1|NA
TGCAGTGCTAGTGAGCAGGGGATAGGCTATGAGCAGTTCTTC
CSASEQGIGYEQFF
>few|TRBJ1-5|TRBV11-1|NA
TGTGCCAGCAGCCGGGACGAGAATCAGCCCCAGCATTTT
CASSRDENQPQHF
>few|TRBJ1-2|TRBV7-9|NA
TGTGCCAGCAGCTTAATGTATGGCTACACCTTC
CASSLMYGYTF
>NA|TRBJ1-1|TRBV6-1|NA
TGTGCCAGCAGCACGAGGGGGAAGAACACTGAAGCTTTCTTT
CASSTRGKNTEAFF
>few|TRBJ1-1|TRBV6-1|TRBD1
TGTGCCAGCAGTGAAGGGGTTGGAGGACAGGGGAGGACTGAAGCTTTCTTT
CASSEGVGGQGRTEAFF
>NA|TRBJ2-1|TRBV25-1|NA
TGTGCCAGCAGGAACGGGGGCTCCTACAATGAGCAGTTCTTC
CASRNGGSYNEQFF
>NA|TRBJ2-3|TRBV7-2|TRBD2
TGTGCCAGCAGCTTAAACCTAGCGGGAGGAGCAGATACGCAGTATTTT
CASSLNLAGGADTQYF
>few|TRBJ2-7|TRBV10-1|TRBD2
TGCGCCAGCAGTGCAGCGGGAGGGTACGAGCAGTACTTC
CASSAAGGYEQYF
>medium-sized|TRBJ2-7|TRBV6-2/TRBV6-3|TRBD2
TGTGCCAGCAAGATGGGGGGAGGGCCGGTCGAGCAGTACTTC
CASKMGGGPVEQYF
>NA|TRBJ2-3|TRBV5-4|TRBD1
TGTGCCAGCAGCCGACAGGGCGGCACAGATACGCAGTATTTT
CASSRQGGTDTQYF
>NA|TRBJ1-5|TRBV20-1|TRBD1
TGCAGTGCCGCTGGACAGGGGCGGGCTAGCAATCAGCCCCAGCATTTT
CSAAGQGRASNQPQHF